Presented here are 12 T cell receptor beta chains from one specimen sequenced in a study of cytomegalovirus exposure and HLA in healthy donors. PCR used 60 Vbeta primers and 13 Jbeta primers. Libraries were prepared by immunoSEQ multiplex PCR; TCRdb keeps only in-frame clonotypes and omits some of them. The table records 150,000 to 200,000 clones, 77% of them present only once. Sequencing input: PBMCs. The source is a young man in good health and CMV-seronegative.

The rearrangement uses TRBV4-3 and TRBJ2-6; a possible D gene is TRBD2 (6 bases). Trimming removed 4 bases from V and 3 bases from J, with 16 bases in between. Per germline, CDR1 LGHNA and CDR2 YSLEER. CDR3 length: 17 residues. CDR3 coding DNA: TGCGCCAGCAGCCGGAGGGCGTTAGCTGGTGGGGCCAACGTCCTGACTTTC. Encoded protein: CASSRRALAGGANVLTF.

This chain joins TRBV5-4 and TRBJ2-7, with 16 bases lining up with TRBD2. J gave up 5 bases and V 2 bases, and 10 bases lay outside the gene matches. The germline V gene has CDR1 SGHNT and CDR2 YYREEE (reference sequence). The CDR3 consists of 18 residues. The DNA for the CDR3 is TGTGCCAGCAGCTTTTCTGCCGGGACTAGCGGGAGGGGTAACGAGCAGTACTTC. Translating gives CASSFSAGTSGRGNEQYF. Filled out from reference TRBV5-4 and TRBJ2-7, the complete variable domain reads ETGVTQSPTHLIKTRGQQVTLRCSSQSGHNTVSWYQQALGQGPQFIFQYYREEENGRGNFPPRFSGLQFPNYSSELNVNALELDDSALYLCASSFSAGTSGRGNEQYFGPGTRLTVT.

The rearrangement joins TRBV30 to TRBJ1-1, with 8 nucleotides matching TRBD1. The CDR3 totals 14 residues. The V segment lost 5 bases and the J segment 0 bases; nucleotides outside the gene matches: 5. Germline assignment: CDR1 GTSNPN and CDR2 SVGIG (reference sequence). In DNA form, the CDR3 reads TGTGCCTGGGACAGGGGACAAATGAACACTGAAGCTTTCTTT. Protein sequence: CAWDRGQMNTEAFF. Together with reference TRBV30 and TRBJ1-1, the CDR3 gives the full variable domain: SQTIHQWPATLVQPVGSPLSLECTVEGTSNPNLYWYRQAAGRGLQLLFYSVGIGQISSEVPQNLSASRPQDRQFILSSKKLLLSDSGFYLCAWDRGQMNTEAFFGQGTRLTVV.

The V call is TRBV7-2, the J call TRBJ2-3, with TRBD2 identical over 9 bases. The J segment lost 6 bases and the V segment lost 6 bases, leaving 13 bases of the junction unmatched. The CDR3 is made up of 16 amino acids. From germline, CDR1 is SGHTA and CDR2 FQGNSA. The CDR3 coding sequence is TGTGCCAGCAGGAACGGACTAGCGCCGATGGGGGATACGCAGTATTTT. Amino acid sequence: CASRNGLAPMGDTQYF.

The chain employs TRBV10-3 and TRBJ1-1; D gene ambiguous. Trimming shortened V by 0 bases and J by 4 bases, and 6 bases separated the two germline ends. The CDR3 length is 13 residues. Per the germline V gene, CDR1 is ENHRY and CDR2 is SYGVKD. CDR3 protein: CAISESGSTEAFF. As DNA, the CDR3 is TGTGCCATCAGTGAGTCGGGGAGCACTGAAGCTTTCTTT.

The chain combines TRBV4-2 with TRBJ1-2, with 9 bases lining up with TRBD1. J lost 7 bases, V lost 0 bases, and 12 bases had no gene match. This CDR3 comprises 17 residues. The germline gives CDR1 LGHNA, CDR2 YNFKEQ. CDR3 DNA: TGTGCCAGCAGCCAAGATAGCATAGGGACAGGGTACTCTGGCTACACCTTC. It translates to CASSQDSIGTGYSGYTF.

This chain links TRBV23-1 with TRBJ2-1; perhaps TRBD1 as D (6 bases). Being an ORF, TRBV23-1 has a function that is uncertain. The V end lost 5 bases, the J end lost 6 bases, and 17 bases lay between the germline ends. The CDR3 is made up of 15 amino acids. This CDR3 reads CASSSQDSPANEQFF. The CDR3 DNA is TGCGCCAGCAGTTCTCAGGACAGCCCAGCCAATGAGCAGTTCTTC.

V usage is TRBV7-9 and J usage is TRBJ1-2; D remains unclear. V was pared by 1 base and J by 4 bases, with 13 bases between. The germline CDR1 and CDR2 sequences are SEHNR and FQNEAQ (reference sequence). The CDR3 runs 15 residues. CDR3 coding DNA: TGTGCCAGCAGCTTAGAGAGGTTGTCCGTCTATGGCTACACCTTC. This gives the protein CASSLERLSVYGYTF.

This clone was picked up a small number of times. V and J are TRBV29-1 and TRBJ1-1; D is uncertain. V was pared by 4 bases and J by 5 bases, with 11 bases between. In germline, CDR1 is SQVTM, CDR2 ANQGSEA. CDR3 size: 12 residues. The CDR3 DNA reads TGCAGCGTTGGGAGGGTATGGACTGAAGCTTTCTTT. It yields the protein CSVGRVWTEAFF.

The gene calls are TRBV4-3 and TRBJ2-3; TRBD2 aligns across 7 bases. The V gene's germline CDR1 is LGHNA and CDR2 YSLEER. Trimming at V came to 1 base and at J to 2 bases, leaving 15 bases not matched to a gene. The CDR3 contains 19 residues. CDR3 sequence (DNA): TGCGCCAGCAGCCAAGTATGGGGGGGAGACGCCGGATCCACAGATACGCAGTATTTT. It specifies CASSQVWGGDAGSTDTQYF.

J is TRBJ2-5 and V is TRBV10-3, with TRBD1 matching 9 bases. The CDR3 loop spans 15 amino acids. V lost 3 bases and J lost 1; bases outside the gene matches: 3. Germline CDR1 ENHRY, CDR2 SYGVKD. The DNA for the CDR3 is TGTGCCATCAGTGATCAACAGGGGGCCCAAGAGACCCAGTACTTC. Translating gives CAISDQQGAQETQYF.

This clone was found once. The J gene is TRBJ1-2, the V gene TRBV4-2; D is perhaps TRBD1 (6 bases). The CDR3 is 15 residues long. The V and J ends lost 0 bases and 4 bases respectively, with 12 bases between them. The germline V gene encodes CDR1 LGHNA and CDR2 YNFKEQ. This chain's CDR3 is CASSQEKGVGYGYTF. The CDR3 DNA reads TGTGCCAGCAGCCAAGAGAAGGGGGTGGGCTATGGCTACACCTTC.